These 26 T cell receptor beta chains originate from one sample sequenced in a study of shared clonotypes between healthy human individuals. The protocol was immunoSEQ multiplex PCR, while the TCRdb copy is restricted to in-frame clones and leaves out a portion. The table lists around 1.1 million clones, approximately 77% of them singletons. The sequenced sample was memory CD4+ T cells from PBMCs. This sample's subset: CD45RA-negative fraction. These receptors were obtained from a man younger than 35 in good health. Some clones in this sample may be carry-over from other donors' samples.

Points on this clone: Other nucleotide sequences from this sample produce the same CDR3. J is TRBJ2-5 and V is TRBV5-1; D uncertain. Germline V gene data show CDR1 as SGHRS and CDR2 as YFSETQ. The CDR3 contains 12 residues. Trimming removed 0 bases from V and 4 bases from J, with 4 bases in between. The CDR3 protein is CASSLDRETQYF. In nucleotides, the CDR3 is TGCGCCAGCAGCTTGGATCGAGAGACCCAGTACTTC.

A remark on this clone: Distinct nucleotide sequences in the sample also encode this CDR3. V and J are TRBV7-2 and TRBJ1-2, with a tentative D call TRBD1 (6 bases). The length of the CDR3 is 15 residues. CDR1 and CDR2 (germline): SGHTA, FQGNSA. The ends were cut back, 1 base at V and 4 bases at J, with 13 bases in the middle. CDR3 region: CASSLVEGGSYGYTF. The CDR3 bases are TGTGCCAGCAGCTTAGTTGAGGGGGGGTCCTATGGCTACACCTTC.

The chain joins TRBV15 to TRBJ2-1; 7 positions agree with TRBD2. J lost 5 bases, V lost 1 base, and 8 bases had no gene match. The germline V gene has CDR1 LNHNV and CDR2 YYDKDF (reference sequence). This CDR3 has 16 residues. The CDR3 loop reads CATSRGGGRSDNEQFF. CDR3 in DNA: TGTGCCACCAGCAGAGGCGGGGGACGTAGCGACAATGAGCAGTTCTTC.

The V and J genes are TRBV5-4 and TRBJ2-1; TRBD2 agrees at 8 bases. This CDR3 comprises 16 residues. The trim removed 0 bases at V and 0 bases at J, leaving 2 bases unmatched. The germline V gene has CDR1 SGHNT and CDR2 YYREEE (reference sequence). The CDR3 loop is CASSLARGGSYNEQFF. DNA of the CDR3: TGTGCCAGCAGCTTGGCCCGGGGGGGCTCCTACAATGAGCAGTTCTTC.

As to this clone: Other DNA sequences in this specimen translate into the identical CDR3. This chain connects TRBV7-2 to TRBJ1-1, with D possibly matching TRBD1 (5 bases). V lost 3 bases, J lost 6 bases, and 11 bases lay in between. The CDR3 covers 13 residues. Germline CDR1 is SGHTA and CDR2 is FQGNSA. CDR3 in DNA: TGTGCCAGCAGCTTCAATCGGGGACCTGAAGCTTTCTTT. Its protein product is CASSFNRGPEAFF.

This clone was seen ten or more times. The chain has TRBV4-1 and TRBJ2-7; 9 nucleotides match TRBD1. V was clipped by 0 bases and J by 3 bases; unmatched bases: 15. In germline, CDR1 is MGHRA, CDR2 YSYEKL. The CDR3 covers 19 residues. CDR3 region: CASSQDLVGPGTGSYEQYF. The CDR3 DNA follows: TGCGCCAGCAGCCAAGATCTGGTGGGTCCCGGGACAGGGAGCTACGAGCAGTACTTC.

CDR3 DNA: TGTGCCAGCAGTAAATGGGACAGGGGGAGATACGAGCAGTACTTC. It codes for CASSKWDRGRYEQYF. This chain links TRBV6-5 with TRBJ2-7, with 11 bases matching TRBD1. The trim removed 5 bases at V and 4 bases at J, leaving 7 bases unmatched. This CDR3 has 15 amino acids. Germline V gene lookup returns CDR1 MNHEY and CDR2 SVGAGI.

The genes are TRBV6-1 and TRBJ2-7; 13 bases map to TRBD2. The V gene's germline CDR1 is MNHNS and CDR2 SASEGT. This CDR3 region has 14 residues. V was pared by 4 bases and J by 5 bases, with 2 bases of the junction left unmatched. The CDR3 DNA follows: TGTGCCAGCAGTGCCGGACTAGCGGGAGACGAGCAGTACTTC. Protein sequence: CASSAGLAGDEQYF.

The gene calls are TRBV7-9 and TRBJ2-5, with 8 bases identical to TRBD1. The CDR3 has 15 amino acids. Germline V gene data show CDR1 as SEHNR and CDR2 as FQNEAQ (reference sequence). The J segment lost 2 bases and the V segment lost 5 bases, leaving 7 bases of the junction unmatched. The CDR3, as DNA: TGTGCCAGCAGCAAAAGGACAGGGTTGCAAGAGACCCAGTACTTC. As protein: CASSKRTGLQETQYF.

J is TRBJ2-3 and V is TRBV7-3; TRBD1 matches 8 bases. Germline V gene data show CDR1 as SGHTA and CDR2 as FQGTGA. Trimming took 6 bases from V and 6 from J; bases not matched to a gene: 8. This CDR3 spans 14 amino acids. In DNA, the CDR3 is TGTGCCAGCAGTCCTCAGGGGGCCCCCGATACGCAGTATTTT. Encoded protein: CASSPQGAPDTQYF. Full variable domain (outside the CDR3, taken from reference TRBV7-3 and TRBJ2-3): GAGVSQTPSNKVTEKGKYVELRCDPISGHTALYWYRQSLGQGPEFLIYFQGTGAADDSGLPNDRFFAVRPEGSVSTLKIQRTERGDSAVYLCASSPQGAPDTQYFGPGTRLTVL.

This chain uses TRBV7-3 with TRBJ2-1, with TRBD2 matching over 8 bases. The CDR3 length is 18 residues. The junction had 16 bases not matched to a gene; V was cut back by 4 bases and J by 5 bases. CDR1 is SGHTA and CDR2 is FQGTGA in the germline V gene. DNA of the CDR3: TGTGCCAGCAGCTCCTCTCCAATAGCGGGAAGGGGCGACAATGAGCAGTTCTTC. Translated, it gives CASSSSPIAGRGDNEQFF.

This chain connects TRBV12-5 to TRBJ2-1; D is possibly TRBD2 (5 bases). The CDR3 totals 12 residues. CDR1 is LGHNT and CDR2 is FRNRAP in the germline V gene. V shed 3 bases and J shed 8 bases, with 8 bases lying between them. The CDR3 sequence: CASGFDGDEQFF. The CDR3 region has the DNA TGTGCTAGTGGTTTTGACGGGGATGAGCAGTTCTTC.

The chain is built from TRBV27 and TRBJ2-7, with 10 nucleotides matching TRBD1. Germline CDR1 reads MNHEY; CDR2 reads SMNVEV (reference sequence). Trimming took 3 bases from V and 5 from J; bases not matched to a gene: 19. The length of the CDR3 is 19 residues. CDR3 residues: CASSFVAGDRGSYYHEQYF. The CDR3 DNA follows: TGTGCCAGCAGTTTTGTGGCAGGGGACAGGGGCAGTTATTACCACGAGCAGTACTTC.

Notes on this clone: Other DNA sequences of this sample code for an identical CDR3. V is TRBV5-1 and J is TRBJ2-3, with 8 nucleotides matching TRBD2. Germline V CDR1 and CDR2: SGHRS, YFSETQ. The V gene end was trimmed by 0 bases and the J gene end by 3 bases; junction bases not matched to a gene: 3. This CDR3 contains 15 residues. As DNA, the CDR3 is TGCGCCAGCAGCTTGGGCCTAGCGGGTACAGATACGCAGTATTTT. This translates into CASSLGLAGTDTQYF.

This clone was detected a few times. CDR3 sequence (DNA): TGTGCCGTCTGGGACAGCTCCTACAATGAGCAGTTCTTC. Translating it yields CAVWDSSYNEQFF. V gene TRBV10-3 combines with J gene TRBJ2-1; 7 nucleotides align to TRBD1. With 11 bases clipped from V and 0 bases from J, the junction kept 4 bases outside the gene matches. The CDR3 totals 13 residues. The germline V gene encodes CDR1 ENHRY and CDR2 SYGVKD.

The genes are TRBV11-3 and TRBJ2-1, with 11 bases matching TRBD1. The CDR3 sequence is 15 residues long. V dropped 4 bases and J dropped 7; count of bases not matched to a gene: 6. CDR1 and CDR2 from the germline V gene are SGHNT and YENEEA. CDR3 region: CASSSGQGVGNEQFF. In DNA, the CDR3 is TGTGCCAGCAGCTCGGGACAGGGGGTGGGTAATGAGCAGTTCTTC.

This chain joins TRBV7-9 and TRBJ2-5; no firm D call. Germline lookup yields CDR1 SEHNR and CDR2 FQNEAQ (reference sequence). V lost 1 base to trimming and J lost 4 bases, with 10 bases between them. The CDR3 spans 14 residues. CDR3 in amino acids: CASSLGAGGETQYF. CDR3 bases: TGTGCCAGCAGCTTAGGTGCAGGCGGAGAGACCCAGTACTTC.

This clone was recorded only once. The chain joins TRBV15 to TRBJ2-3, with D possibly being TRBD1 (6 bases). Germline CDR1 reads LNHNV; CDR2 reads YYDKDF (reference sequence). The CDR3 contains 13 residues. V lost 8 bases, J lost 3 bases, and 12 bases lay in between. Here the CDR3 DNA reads TGTGCCACCCAACGTCAGGGGACAGATACGCAGTATTTT. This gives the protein CATQRQGTDTQYF.

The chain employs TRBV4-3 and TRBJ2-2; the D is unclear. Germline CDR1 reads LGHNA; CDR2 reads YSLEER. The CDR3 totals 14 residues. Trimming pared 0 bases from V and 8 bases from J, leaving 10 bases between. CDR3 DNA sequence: TGCGCCAGCAGCCAAGATTCCAGTCGGGGGGAGCTGTTTTTT. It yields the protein CASSQDSSRGELFF.

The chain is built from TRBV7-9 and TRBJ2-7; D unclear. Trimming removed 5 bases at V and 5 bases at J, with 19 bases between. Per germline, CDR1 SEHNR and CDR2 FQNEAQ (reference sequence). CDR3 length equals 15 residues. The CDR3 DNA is TGTGCCAGCAGCCCCCCTCCAGGACCGACCAACGAGCAGTACTTC. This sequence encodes CASSPPPGPTNEQYF.

This CDR3 is CASRPAGVGTEAFF. The CDR3 DNA follows: TGTGCCAGCAGGCCGGCCGGAGTGGGCACTGAAGCTTTCTTT. The chain links TRBV27 to TRBJ1-1; D uncertain. Trimming pared 6 bases from V and 4 bases from J, leaving 15 bases between. The germline V gene has CDR1 MNHEY and CDR2 SMNVEV (reference sequence). The CDR3 loop spans 14 amino acids.

The CDR3 DNA is TGTGCCAGCAGCTTGGGGGCCGGGACAGGGACGTACGAGCAGTACTTC. It is translated as CASSLGAGTGTYEQYF. The genes are TRBV5-5 and TRBJ2-7; 9 positions agree with TRBD1. V shed 0 bases and J 4 bases; nucleotides not matched to a gene: 8. The CDR3 is made up of 16 amino acids. The germline gives CDR1 SGHKS, CDR2 YYEKEE (reference sequence).

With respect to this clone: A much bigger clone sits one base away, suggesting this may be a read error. CDR3 sequence reads: CASSFNSYNEQFF. The CDR3 DNA follows: TGTGCCAGCAGCTTCAACTCCTACAATGAGCAGTTCTTC. The chain links TRBV11-2 to TRBJ2-1; no clear D gene. The germline gives CDR1 SGHAT, CDR2 FQNNGV. This CDR3 is built from 13 residues. V dropped 3 bases and J dropped 0 bases, with 3 bases sitting between them.

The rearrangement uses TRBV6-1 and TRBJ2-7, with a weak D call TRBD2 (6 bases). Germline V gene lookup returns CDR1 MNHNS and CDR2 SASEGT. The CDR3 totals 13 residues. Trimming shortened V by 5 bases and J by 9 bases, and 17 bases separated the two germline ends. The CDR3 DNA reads TGTGCCAGCAGTCAAGGAGGGGAGAAGGGGCAGTACTTC. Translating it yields CASSQGGEKGQYF.

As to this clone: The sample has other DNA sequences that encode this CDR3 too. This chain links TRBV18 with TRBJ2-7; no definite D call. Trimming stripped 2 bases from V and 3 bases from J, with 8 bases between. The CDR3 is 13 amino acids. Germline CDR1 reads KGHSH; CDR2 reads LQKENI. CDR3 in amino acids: CASSPDPSYEQYF. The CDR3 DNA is TGTGCCAGCTCACCAGACCCCAGCTACGAGCAGTACTTC.

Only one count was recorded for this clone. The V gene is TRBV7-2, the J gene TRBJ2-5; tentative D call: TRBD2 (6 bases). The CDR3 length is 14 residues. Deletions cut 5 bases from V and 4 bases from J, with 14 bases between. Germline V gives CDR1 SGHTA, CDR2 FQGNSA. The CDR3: CASSQWGVGETQYF. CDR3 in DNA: TGTGCCAGCAGCCAATGGGGGGTAGGAGAGACCCAGTACTTC.